These 14 T cell receptor beta chains were all obtained from the same sample, sequenced in a study of CD8 T cells in Susac syndrome (dated by TCRdb to about 2019). Library construction relied on the immunoSEQ multiplex PCR assay. RNA was extracted using the RNeasy kit, and about 0.45 to 1 ug of the RNA was reverse transcribed with random hexamers. TCRdb passed the public sequencing reads through fastp at Q25 and MiXCR, retaining productive beta sequences. A single entry per CDR3 protein holds the most common genes and DNA from its merged rows. The sample table lists some 400,000 distinct CDR3 sequences, 85% to 90% of them with a count of one. Under 0.15% of the sample goes to the ten largest clones. Sequenced input: CD8+ T cells from PBMCs. These receptors were obtained from a human donor with multiple sclerosis.

The chain uses TRBV12-3 or TRBV12-4 and TRBJ2-7; D not resolved. V dropped 5 bases and J dropped 4 bases, with 12 bases sitting between them. The CDR3 has 13 amino acids. This CDR3 is CASSPAGYYEQYF. The CDR3 DNA sequence: TGTGCCAGCAGTCCTGCCGGGTATTACGAGCAGTACTTC.

The V and J genes are TRBV6-1 and TRBJ2-4; TRBD1 aligns across 8 bases. The germline V gene has CDR1 MNHNS and CDR2 SASEGT. The CDR3 runs 14 residues. V gave up 1 base and J gave up 6 bases; unmatched junction bases: 2. In DNA, the CDR3 is TGTGCCAGCAGTGAAGAACAGGGGGGAAACATTCAGTACTTC. Protein sequence: CASSEEQGGNIQYF.

The V and J genes are TRBV6-6 and TRBJ1-4, with D tentatively TRBD1 (5 bases). The CDR3 sequence is 16 residues long. Germline V CDR1 and CDR2: MNHNY, SVGAGI (reference sequence). V lost 2 bases and J 7 bases, leaving 17 bases between the germline ends. This CDR3 reads CASSYTMGGGLEKLFF. Written as DNA, the CDR3 is TGTGCCAGCAGTTACACGATGGGGGGAGGGCTTGAAAAACTGTTTTTT.

This sequence joins TRBV20-1 and TRBJ1-5, with D uncertain. Between the trimmed V and J ends, which lost 5 bases and 3 bases, there was a span of 8 bases. CDR1 DFQATT and CDR2 SNEGSKA come from the germline V gene (reference sequence). This CDR3 has 12 amino acids. In nucleotides, the CDR3 is TGCAGTGCTGAAGCGATCAATCAGCCCCAGCATTTT. Amino acids: CSAEAINQPQHF.

The rearrangement links TRBV24-1 to TRBJ2-5; TRBD2 is a possible D gene (6 bases). The length of the CDR3 is 16 residues. The germline V and J ends were trimmed by 2 bases and 5 bases, with 17 bases remaining between them. Germline values: CDR1 KGHDR, CDR2 SFDVKD. Here the CDR3 reads CATSDSGTDEDETQYF. The CDR3 region has the DNA TGTGCCACCAGTGATTCTGGGACTGACGAAGATGAGACCCAGTACTTC.

This sequence joins TRBV27 and TRBJ2-4, with TRBD2 matching 9 bases. J lost 4 bases, V lost 3 bases, and 10 bases had no gene match. Germline V gene data show CDR1 as MNHEY and CDR2 as SMNVEV (reference sequence). The CDR3 has 17 residues. The CDR3 DNA follows: TGTGCCAGCAGTTTCGTGTTCGGGCGGGAGGGTAAAAACATTCAGTACTTC. It yields the protein CASSFVFGREGKNIQYF.

The CDR3: CASSQELLWNEQFF. The CDR3 DNA is TGCGCCAGCAGCCAAGAGTTGCTGTGGAATGAGCAGTTCTTC. The chain uses TRBV4-1 and TRBJ2-1; D remains ambiguous. Germline CDR1 is MGHRA and CDR2 is YSYEKL. The CDR3 totals 14 residues. The ends were cut back, 0 bases at V and 7 bases at J, with 10 bases in the middle.

V is TRBV12-3 or TRBV12-4 and J is TRBJ1-1; D remains unclear. Between the trimmed V and J ends, which lost 3 bases and 3 bases, there was a span of 11 bases. The CDR3 is 14 amino acids. CDR3 DNA sequence: TGTGCCAGCAGTTTCGCGGGCCCATACACTGAAGCTTTCTTT. It yields the protein CASSFAGPYTEAFF.

The chain uses TRBV6-5 and TRBJ1-2; D unclear. CDR1 and CDR2 from the germline V gene are MNHEY and SVGAGI. CDR3 length equals 13 residues. The V gene lost 0 bases and the J gene lost 4 bases, with 6 bases spanning the gap. In DNA form, the CDR3 reads TGTGCCAGCAGTTACTCTGGGTCCTATGGCTACACCTTC. This translates into CASSYSGSYGYTF.

The chain couples TRBV12-3 or TRBV12-4 to TRBJ2-2; D unclear. The length of the CDR3 is 11 residues. Trimming removed 2 bases at V and 7 bases at J, with 2 bases between. CDR3 DNA: TGTGCCAGCAGTTTAATCGGGGAGCTGTTTTTT. Encoded protein: CASSLIGELFF.

The V gene is TRBV27, the J gene TRBJ2-5; 7 nucleotides agree with TRBD1. Germline V gene sequence: CDR1 MNHEY, CDR2 SMNVEV (reference sequence). Losses at the gene ends were 6 bases for V and 2 bases for J; bases not matched to a gene: 12. There are 16 residues in the CDR3. CDR3 DNA sequence: TGTGCCAGCAGGCGCCTGGAGGACAGGCGGCAAGAGACCCAGTACTTC. It yields the protein CASRRLEDRRQETQYF.

The V gene is TRBV28, the J gene TRBJ1-1; 7 nucleotides match TRBD1. Germline assignment: CDR1 MDHEN and CDR2 SYDVKM. This CDR3 has 13 amino acids. Unmatched junction bases numbered 3, after V lost 8 bases and J lost 0 bases. The CDR3 reads CASLGGLNTEAFF. The CDR3 coding sequence is TGTGCCAGCCTAGGGGGCCTGAACACTGAAGCTTTCTTT.

This chain's CDR3 is CSVETAPSGTHEQYF. The CDR3 DNA is TGCAGCGTTGAGACCGCCCCTAGCGGGACCCACGAGCAGTACTTC. The rearrangement joins TRBV29-1 to TRBJ2-7, with 9 positions matching TRBD2. Germline V gene lookup returns CDR1 SQVTM and CDR2 ANQGSEA. V was pared by 3 bases and J by 5 bases, with 11 bases of the junction left unmatched. The CDR3 covers 15 residues.

This clonotype came up once. The chain employs TRBV6-6 and TRBJ1-4; D ambiguous. This CDR3 is built from 14 residues. Germline lookup yields CDR1 MNHNY and CDR2 SVGAGI (reference sequence). V gave up 4 bases and J gave up 4 bases, with 10 bases separating them. The DNA for the CDR3 is TGTGCCAGCAGTTCCCCCGAGAGTAATGAAAAACTGTTTTTT. It specifies CASSSPESNEKLFF.